This T cell receptor (beta chain) comes out of a study of T cells in Graves' hyperthyroidism and ophthalmopathy (dated by TCRdb to about 2019). Background for the entire study: Peripheral blood samples were taken at the time of initial diagnosis, prior to any treatment. To identify TCR V-J signatures that set the groups apart, the researchers used a discovery cohort of about a hundred patients, made up of around 42 with Graves' ophthalmopathy and some 60 with stable Graves' hyperthyroidism. An independent validation cohort of around 20 hyperthyroidism patients and roughly 16 patients who later progressed to ophthalmopathy tested prospective prediction of ophthalmopathy. For training and testing, the 80 to 100 patients in the discovery cohort were randomly divided in a 7:3 ratio. The study also compared thyroid tissue and blood T-cell repertoires from over 5 Graves' hyperthyroidism patients. Once sampling was done, hyperthyroidism patients were given methimazole at a starting dose of 30 mg daily, whereas ophthalmopathy patients were given high-dose intravenous methylprednisolone. TCR Vbeta CDR3 sequencing of 120 to 150 peripheral blood samples (under 45 ophthalmopathy, about 75 hyperthyroidism and roughly 17 progressor patients) is reported in the paper.

The TCR beta CDR3 regions were amplified from the RNA transcripts. For the first round of RT-PCR on the TCR CDR3, the HTBI primer set was used together with the Qiagen OneStep RT-PCR kit. The libraries were constructed in a second round of multiplex PCR and then size-selected and purified. Sequencing of the libraries was done on an Illumina HiSeq2000 using paired-end 100 bp reads. Turning to the authors' computational methods: SOAPnuke was used to process the raw data, throwing out any read that contained adapters or uncalled bases, had a mean Phred below 15, or lacked an exact constant-primer or identifier match. COPE v1.2.5 was used to merge high-quality paired reads, and clonotypes were defined as unique nucleotide sequences. Clonotypes were aligned to IMGT TRBV, TRBD and TRBJ reference segments using MiTCR v1.1. Analysis was restricted to V-J combinations with a frequency above 0.0001, which covered 99% to 99.2% of repertoires. A TCS score was defined as the ratio between F50 (clonal expansion) and ExV (chaos), using BLOSUM62-based TCRdist between CDR3 peptides within each V-J. Welch's t-statistics and random forest reduced 500 to 550 V-J features to some 14, which were used in a naive Bayes classifier (R e1071). In TCRdb, the public reads were trimmed at Q25 with fastp and aligned with MiXCR, with productive beta chains retained. Rows matching on CDR3 protein sequence are summarized as one entry with the most common DNA and genes. V and J calls and clone size were set by TCRdb, not the authors. For this sample there are more than 550,000 distinct CDR3 sequences; roughly 17% appear just once. Roughly a sixth of the sample is taken by the ten largest.

Stable Graves' hyperthyroidism was defined as no progression to ophthalmopathy during 18 months of follow-up. Hyperthyroidism patients were newly diagnosed, with disease duration under 2 months, and aged 18 to 65 years. Any patient with an uncontrolled infection, another autoimmune disease, pregnancy or lactation was excluded. Diagnoses relied on clinical symptoms, serum thyroxine and TRAb, thyroid ultrasound and orbital computed tomography. PBMCs were separated from around 9.1 ml of fresh peripheral blood using Ficoll-Paque density gradient centrifugation. Total RNA was extracted using Trizol reagent, and RNA quality was assessed on an Agilent 2100 Bioanalyzer. The CDR3 goes from the cysteine to the phenylalanine over 15 residues. CDR3 DNA is the only sequence kept; it has 45 bases, read in frame from the first base. From the germline V gene, CDR1 is SNHLY and CDR2 is FYNNEI. V lost 8 bases and J lost 2 bases; the stretch between them is 16 bases long.

With respect to this clonotype: The specificity of this receptor is unknown. No clone much larger than this one lies a single base away; base qualities are absent.

Paper-wide results and their limitations: Most expanded thyroid clonotypes (frequency above 0.001) were also detected in blood, suggesting blood repertoires may reflect thyroid immune responses. No statistical method was used to fix the sample size in advance, and group allocation was not hidden from the investigators. A 13 V-J signature model separated ophthalmopathy from stable hyperthyroidism, with around 91% sensitivity and roughly 82% specificity in cross-validation and 80%/75% in testing. In validation, the model predicted progression to ophthalmopathy with roughly 66% sensitivity and 72% to 85% specificity, a median of 6.5 months before onset.

The rearranged chain carries TRBV2 and TRBJ2-1; the D region may be TRBD1 or TRBD2, each matching 6 bases equally. The clonotype originates from a man between 45 and 60 years old with Graves' hyperthyroidism. Sequencing input: blood. In nucleotide form, the sequence is TGTGCCAGCCAGGGACATAGCGGCCCCTACAATGAGCAGTTCTTC. Its translation reads: CASQGHSGPYNEQFF.